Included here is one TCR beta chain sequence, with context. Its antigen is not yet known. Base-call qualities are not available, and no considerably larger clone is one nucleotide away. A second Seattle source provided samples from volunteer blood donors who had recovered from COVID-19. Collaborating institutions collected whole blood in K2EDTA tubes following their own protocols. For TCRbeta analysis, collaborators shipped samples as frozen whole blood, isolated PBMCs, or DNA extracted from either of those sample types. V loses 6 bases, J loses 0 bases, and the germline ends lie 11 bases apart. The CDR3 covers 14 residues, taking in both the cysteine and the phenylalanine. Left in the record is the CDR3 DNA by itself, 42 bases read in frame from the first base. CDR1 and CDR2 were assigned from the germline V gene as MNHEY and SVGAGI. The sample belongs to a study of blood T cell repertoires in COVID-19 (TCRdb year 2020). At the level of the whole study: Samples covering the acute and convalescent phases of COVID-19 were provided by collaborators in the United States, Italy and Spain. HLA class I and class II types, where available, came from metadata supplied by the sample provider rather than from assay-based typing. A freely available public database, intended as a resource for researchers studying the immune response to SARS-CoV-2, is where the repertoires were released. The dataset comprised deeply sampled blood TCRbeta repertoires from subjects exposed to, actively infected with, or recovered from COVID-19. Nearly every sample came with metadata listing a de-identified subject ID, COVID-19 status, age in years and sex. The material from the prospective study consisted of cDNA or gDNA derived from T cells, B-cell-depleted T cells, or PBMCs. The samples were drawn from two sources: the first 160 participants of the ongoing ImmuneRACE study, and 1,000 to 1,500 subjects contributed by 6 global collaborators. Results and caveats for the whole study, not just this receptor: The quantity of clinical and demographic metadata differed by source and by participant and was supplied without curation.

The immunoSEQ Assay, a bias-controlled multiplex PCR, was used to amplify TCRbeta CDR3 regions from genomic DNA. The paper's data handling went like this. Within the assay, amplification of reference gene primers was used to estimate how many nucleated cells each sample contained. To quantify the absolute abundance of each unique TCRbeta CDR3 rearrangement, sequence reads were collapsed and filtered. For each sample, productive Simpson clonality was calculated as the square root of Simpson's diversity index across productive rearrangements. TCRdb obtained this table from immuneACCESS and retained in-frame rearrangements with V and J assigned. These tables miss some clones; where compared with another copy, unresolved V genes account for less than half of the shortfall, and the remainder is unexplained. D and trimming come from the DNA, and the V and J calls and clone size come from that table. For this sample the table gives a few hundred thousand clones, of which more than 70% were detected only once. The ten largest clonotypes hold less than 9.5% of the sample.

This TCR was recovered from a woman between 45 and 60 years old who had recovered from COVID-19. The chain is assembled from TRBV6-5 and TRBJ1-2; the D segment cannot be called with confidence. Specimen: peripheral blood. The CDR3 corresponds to CASSGGPSNYGYTF. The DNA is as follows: TGTGCCAGCAGCGGAGGACCTTCTAACTATGGCTACACCTTC.